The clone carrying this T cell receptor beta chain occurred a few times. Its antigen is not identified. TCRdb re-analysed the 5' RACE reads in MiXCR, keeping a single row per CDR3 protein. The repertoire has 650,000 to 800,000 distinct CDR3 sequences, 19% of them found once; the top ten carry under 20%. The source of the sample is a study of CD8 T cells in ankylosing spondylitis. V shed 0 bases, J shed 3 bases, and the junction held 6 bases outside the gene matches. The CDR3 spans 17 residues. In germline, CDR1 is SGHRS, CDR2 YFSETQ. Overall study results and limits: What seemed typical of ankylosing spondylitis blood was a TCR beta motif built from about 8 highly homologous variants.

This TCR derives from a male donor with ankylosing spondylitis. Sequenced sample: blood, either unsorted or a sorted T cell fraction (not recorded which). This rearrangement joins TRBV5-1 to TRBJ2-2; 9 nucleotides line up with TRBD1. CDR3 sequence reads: CASSLVQGAWDTGELFF. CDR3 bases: TGCGCCAGCAGCTTGGTACAGGGGGCGTGGGACACCGGGGAGCTGTTTTTT.